These 20 T cell receptor beta chains originate from one sample sequenced in a study of shared clonotypes between healthy human individuals. Libraries were prepared by immunoSEQ multiplex PCR; TCRdb keeps only in-frame clonotypes and omits some of them. The table lists about 1.5 million clones, roughly 95% of them singletons. Specimen: naive CD4+ T cells sorted from blood. Subset here: CD45RA+ positively selected. These receptors originate from a man aged 25 to 45 in good health.

The chain combines TRBV7-3 with TRBJ2-3; no reliable D call. Germline V gene data show CDR1 as SGHTA and CDR2 as FQGTGA. CDR3 length: 11 residues. Trimming took off 5 bases at V and 2 bases at J, with 2 bases between the two ends. The CDR3 loop reads CASSNTDTQYF. The CDR3 nucleotides are TGTGCCAGCAGCAACACAGATACGCAGTATTTT.

The rearrangement joins TRBV7-2 to TRBJ2-1; 7 nucleotides match TRBD1. Germline V gene data show CDR1 as SGHTA and CDR2 as FQGNSA. The CDR3 totals 15 residues. V shed 4 bases, J shed 9 bases, and the junction held 12 bases outside the gene matches. The CDR3 loop is CASSSKNRQGTEQFF. CDR3 coding DNA: TGTGCCAGCAGCTCCAAGAACAGACAGGGCACTGAGCAGTTCTTC.

This chain joins TRBV5-4 and TRBJ2-7, with D perhaps TRBD1 (6 bases). There are 14 residues in the CDR3. Germline CDR1 is SGHNT and CDR2 is YYREEE (reference sequence). Trimming stripped 0 bases from V and 0 bases from J, with 7 bases between. The CDR3 coding sequence is TGTGCCAGCAGCTTGGGGGGGCACTCCTACGAGCAGTACTTC. Translated: CASSLGGHSYEQYF.

The V and J genes are TRBV28 and TRBJ1-4, with D unresolved. CDR1 MDHEN and CDR2 SYDVKM come from the germline V gene. The length of the CDR3 is 12 residues. V was clipped by 1 base and J by 12 bases, with 9 bases between them. The CDR3 bases are TGTGCCAGCAGTTTATTCGCCACGGAACTGTTTTTT. Translation gives CASSLFATELFF.

The CDR3 coding sequence is TGTGCCAGCTCACCAACAGGGGATGGGACCTATGGCTACACCTTC. Protein: CASSPTGDGTYGYTF. This rearrangement joins TRBV18 to TRBJ1-2; 7 bases line up with TRBD1. The ends lost 2 bases at V and 4 bases at J; junction bases unmatched: 7. The germline V gene encodes CDR1 KGHSH and CDR2 LQKENI. CDR3 size: 15 residues.

This clone was detected only a few times. The chain links TRBV19 to TRBJ2-2; no firm D call. V lost 3 bases and J lost 4, with 3 bases in between. The CDR3 loop spans 12 amino acids. Germline V CDR1 and CDR2: LNHDA, SQIVND (reference sequence). CDR3: CASSIRTGELFF. DNA of the CDR3: TGTGCCAGTAGTATTCGCACCGGGGAGCTGTTTTTT.

The CDR3 bases are TGCAGCGTGGCTATGGTAGGGACCGGGGAGCTGTTTTTT. Translating gives CSVAMVGTGELFF. The chain joins TRBV29-1 to TRBJ2-2; D is uncertain. The CDR3 is 13 residues long. The V gene's germline CDR1 is SQVTM and CDR2 ANQGSEA. Trimming took 6 bases from V and 5 from J, leaving 13 bases between them.

This clone was observed a few times. The chain links TRBV6-1 to TRBJ2-3; 12 bases fit TRBD2. V lost 8 bases and J lost 3; bases outside the gene matches: 3. In germline, CDR1 is MNHNS, CDR2 SASEGT. This CDR3 comprises 14 residues. CDR3: CASLAGGPTDTQYF. CDR3 sequence (DNA): TGTGCCAGCCTAGCGGGAGGGCCTACAGATACGCAGTATTTT.

The CDR3 region has the DNA TGCGCCAGCAGCTTGGCGACTAGCGGGGATGAGCAGTTCTTC. This sequence encodes CASSLATSGDEQFF. The chain has TRBV5-1 and TRBJ2-1, with 11 bases fitting TRBD2. CDR1 is SGHRS, CDR2 YFSETQ, per germline. V lost 0 bases, J lost 8 bases, and 1 base stayed unmatched. The CDR3 covers 14 residues. The variable domain in full, completed from reference TRBV5-1 and TRBJ2-1, reads KAGVTQTPRYLIKTRGQQVTLSCSPISGHRSVSWYQQTPGQGLQFLFEYFSETQRNKGNFPGRFSGRQFSNSRSEMNVSTLELGDSALYLCASSLATSGDEQFFGPGTRLTVL.

This clone has just one count. The chain joins TRBV28 to TRBJ2-7; D remains unclear. V was pared by 9 bases and J by 4 bases, with 7 bases between. The CDR3 totals 10 residues. Germline V gives CDR1 MDHEN, CDR2 SYDVKM. The CDR3 coding sequence is TGTGCCAGGGCCCTTTACGAGCAGTACTTC. Translated, it gives CARALYEQYF.

The rearrangement uses TRBV28 and TRBJ2-7; 12 bases line up with TRBD2. V trimming: 5 bases; J trimming: 4 bases; junction bases outside the gene matches: 6. The CDR3 totals 15 residues. Germline-derived CDR1 and CDR2 are MDHEN and SYDVKM. The CDR3 spells CASSPASGREYEQYF. The CDR3 DNA is TGTGCCAGCAGTCCCGCTAGCGGGAGGGAGTACGAGCAGTACTTC.

This clone came up once. The chain employs TRBV5-4 and TRBJ1-2; perhaps TRBD1 as D (5 bases). CDR1 and CDR2 from the germline V gene are SGHNT and YYREEE (reference sequence). Trimming shortened V by 0 bases and J by 3 bases, and 9 bases separated the two germline ends. CDR3 length equals 14 residues. Here the CDR3 DNA reads TGTGCCAGCAGCTTGGCAGAGGGGTACTATGGCTACACCTTC. Protein product: CASSLAEGYYGYTF. Variable domain in full (rest from reference TRBV5-4 and TRBJ1-2): ETGVTQSPTHLIKTRGQQVTLRCSSQSGHNTVSWYQQALGQGPQFIFQYYREEENGRGNFPPRFSGLQFPNYSSELNVNALELDDSALYLCASSLAEGYYGYTFGSGTRLTVV.

V and J are TRBV10-3 and TRBJ2-7; D tentatively fits TRBD1 or TRBD2 (5 bases each). V was shortened by 4 bases and J by 2 bases, with 12 bases between the two germline ends. This CDR3 is 14 amino acids long. The germline CDR1 and CDR2 sequences are ENHRY and SYGVKD. The CDR3 bases are TGTGCCATCAGTGGTGGGACGGAAGCCTACGAGCAGTACTTC. It yields the protein CAISGGTEAYEQYF.

This clone was observed once. The CDR3 loop reads CASSLGGDTGELFF. In DNA form, the CDR3 reads TGTGCCAGCAGCTTAGGGGGGGACACCGGGGAGCTGTTTTTT. V usage is TRBV7-9 and J usage is TRBJ2-2; tentative D call: TRBD2 (6 bases). CDR3 length: 14 residues. The V and J ends lost 1 base and 3 bases respectively, with 6 bases between them. Germline values: CDR1 SEHNR, CDR2 FQNEAQ (reference sequence). Using reference TRBV7-9 and TRBJ2-2 for the parts outside the CDR3, the full variable domain is DTGVSQNPRHKITKRGQNVTFRCDPISEHNRLYWYRQTLGQGPEFLTYFQNEAQLEKSRLLSDRFSAERPKGSFSTLEIQRTEQGDSAMYLCASSLGGDTGELFFGEGSRLTVL.

V usage is TRBV20-1 and J usage is TRBJ2-1; no reliable D call. V gave up 5 bases and J gave up 6 bases, with 5 bases separating them. Germline V gene lookup returns CDR1 DFQATT and CDR2 SNEGSKA (reference sequence). This CDR3 is built from 10 residues. CDR3 DNA: TGCAGTGCTGACCTCAATGAGCAGTTCTTC. Its translation is CSADLNEQFF.

The chain carries TRBV5-4 and TRBJ1-2; D is unclear. Trimming removed 3 bases at V and 8 bases at J, with 14 bases between. CDR3 size: 13 residues. Looked up from germline, CDR1 is SGHNT and CDR2 is YYREEE (reference sequence). CDR3 residues: CASSWVDSGGYTF. The CDR3 nucleotides are TGTGCCAGCAGCTGGGTGGACTCGGGAGGCTACACCTTC.

The chain links TRBV27 to TRBJ1-1; D is perhaps TRBD1 (6 bases). V was cut by 3 bases and J by 8 bases, with 13 bases left in between. This CDR3 region has 13 residues. Germline V CDR1 and CDR2: MNHEY, SMNVEV (reference sequence). The CDR3 region is CASSLGGRGEAFF. The CDR3 DNA reads TGTGCCAGCAGTTTGGGGGGCCGGGGAGAAGCTTTCTTT.

Only a few counts were recorded for this clone. Other DNA sequences in this specimen translate into the identical CDR3. The J gene is TRBJ1-5, the V gene TRBV19; D remains unclear. Looked up from germline, CDR1 is LNHDA and CDR2 is SQIVND (reference sequence). V lost 4 bases and J 1 base, leaving 5 bases between the germline ends. The CDR3 sequence is 13 residues long. DNA of the CDR3: TGTGCCAGTAGTAGTCGCAGCAATCAGCCCCAGCATTTT. It is translated as CASSSRSNQPQHF. The whole variable domain, remainder taken from reference TRBV19 and TRBJ1-5, is DGGITQSPKYLFRKEGQNVTLSCEQNLNHDAMYWYRQDPGQGLRLIYYSQIVNDFQKGDIAEGYSVSREKKESFPLTVTSAQKNPTAFYLCASSSRSNQPQHFGDGTRLSIL.

This rearrangement joins TRBV9 to TRBJ2-7; D may be TRBD1 (6 bases). Germline V CDR1 and CDR2: SGDLS, YYNGEE. The V end was cut by 0 bases, the J end by 7 bases, with 11 bases between. This CDR3 contains 13 residues. CDR3 amino acids: CASSVARGTEQYF. The CDR3, as DNA: TGTGCCAGCAGCGTAGCGAGGGGGACGGAGCAGTACTTC. The entire variable domain, with the rest obtained from reference TRBV9 and TRBJ2-7, is as follows: DSGVTQTPKHLITATGQRVTLRCSPRSGDLSVYWYQQSLDQGLQFLIQYYNGEERAKGNILERFSAQQFPDLHSELNLSSLELGDSALYFCASSVARGTEQYFGPGTRLTVT.

V gene TRBV5-4 combines with J gene TRBJ2-1, with 14 nucleotides matching TRBD2. Germline-derived CDR1 and CDR2 are SGHNT and YYREEE (reference sequence). J was trimmed by 0 bases and V by 4 bases; bases with no gene match: 3. The CDR3 spans 17 residues. The CDR3 DNA reads TGTGCCAGCAGCAAGGGGACTAGCGGGAGCTCCTACAATGAGCAGTTCTTC. Its translation is CASSKGTSGSSYNEQFF.